The 7 T cell receptor beta chains below all came from one sample that was sequenced in a study of T cell responses to AZD1222 COVID-19 vaccine. Generated by immunoSEQ multiplex PCR, the TCRdb table keeps only in-frame clones and is missing some. In the table there are 130,000 or so clones, over 75% of which are singletons. Material: peripheral blood, obtained on day 0 of AZD1222 vaccination. The receptors derive from an adult in good health.

This clone was seen only a few times. The V gene is TRBV10-3, the J gene TRBJ2-1, with 10 bases fitting TRBD1. The CDR3 covers 14 residues. V lost 5 bases to trimming and J lost 7 bases; unmatched junction nucleotides: 5. Germline CDR1 is ENHRY and CDR2 is SYGVKD. The CDR3 protein is CAISKGQGTNEQFF. CDR3 DNA: TGTGCCATCAGTAAGGGACAGGGGACGAATGAGCAGTTCTTC.

There are a few counts of this clone. The rearrangement links TRBV28 to TRBJ1-6; D is uncertain. Per the germline V gene, CDR1 is MDHEN and CDR2 is SYDVKM. Deletions cut 7 bases from V and 14 bases from J, with 15 bases between. This CDR3 spans 12 amino acids. As DNA, the CDR3 is TGTGCCAGCACCCCCCAAAGAGGGACCCTCCACTTT. As protein: CASTPQRGTLHF.

The chain couples TRBV29-1 to TRBJ1-1; D possibly corresponds to TRBD1 (5 bases). V lost 2 bases, J lost 4 bases, and 14 bases lay in between. This CDR3 contains 14 residues. Germline V gene lookup returns CDR1 SQVTM and CDR2 ANQGSEA. In DNA, the CDR3 is TGCAGCGTTGAACGTTGGGGCAGCACCACTGAAGCTTTCTTT. Its protein product is CSVERWGSTTEAFF. Together with reference TRBV29-1 and TRBJ1-1, the CDR3 gives the full variable domain: SAVISQKPSRDICQRGTSLTIQCQVDSQVTMMFWYRQQPGQSLTLIATANQGSEATYESGFVIDKFPISRPNLTFSTLTVSNMSPEDSSIYLCSVERWGSTTEAFFGQGTRLTVV.

The rearrangement links TRBV28 to TRBJ2-2; no firm D call. V lost 1 base and J lost 4, with 28 bases in between. The germline V gene has CDR1 MDHEN and CDR2 SYDVKM. The CDR3 extends over 21 amino acids. The CDR3 spells CASSLLYAGHGAARRTGELFF. The DNA of the CDR3 is TGTGCCAGCAGTTTATTATACGCCGGCCACGGCGCGGCGCGACGCACCGGGGAGCTGTTTTTT. Based on the CDR3 plus reference TRBV28 and TRBJ2-2, the full variable domain is DVKVTQSSRYLVKRTGEKVFLECVQDMDHENMFWYRQDPGLGLRLIYFSYDVKMKEKGDIPEGYSVSREKKERFSLILESASTNQTSMYLCASSLLYAGHGAARRTGELFFGEGSRLTVL.

The chain couples TRBV11-2 to TRBJ2-7; no definite D call. The CDR3 is 11 residues long. The V gene lost 5 bases and the J gene lost 0 bases, with 2 bases spanning the gap. Germline V gives CDR1 SGHAT, CDR2 FQNNGV. CDR3 region: CASSPSYEQYF. The CDR3 DNA is TGTGCCAGCAGCCCCTCCTACGAGCAGTACTTC.

The chain uses TRBV27 and TRBJ1-1; 10 bases agree with TRBD1. This CDR3 spans 13 amino acids. Germline CDR1 reads MNHEY; CDR2 reads SMNVEV (reference sequence). V lost 8 bases and J lost 4; bases outside the gene matches: 4. CDR3 bases: TGTGCCAGCTGGACAGGGGGGGTCACTGAAGCTTTCTTT. Amino acid sequence: CASWTGGVTEAFF.

The chain employs TRBV6-5 and TRBJ1-2; maybe TRBD1 (6 bases). The V and J ends lost 5 bases and 3 bases respectively, with 10 bases between them. CDR3 length: 13 residues. The germline V gene encodes CDR1 MNHEY and CDR2 SVGAGI. The CDR3 reads CASSLDSYYGYTF. In DNA, the CDR3 is TGTGCCAGCAGTCTGGACAGCTACTATGGCTACACCTTC.